This T cell receptor (beta chain) was obtained from a study of beta chain features in type 1 diabetes. Investigators reverse transcribed all isolated RNA, so they sequenced expressed TCRB transcripts. Some clones are missing from TCRdb's copy, which holds only in-frame ones; the method was immunoSEQ multiplex PCR. The sample comprises some 410,000 clones, 14% of which are singletons, and roughly 0.036% rests with the top ten. Points on this clone: Its antigen is still unknown.

The CDR3 length is 13 residues. V lost 3 bases to trimming and J lost 8 bases; unmatched junction nucleotides: 5. Germline V gene data show CDR1 as MGHDK and CDR2 as SYGVNS. Populations isolated by sorting all had purity greater than 95%. General study results and limits: In comparison with healthy donors, patients had naive, central memory and Treg TCRB repertoires that appeared more similar. People with Type 1 diabetes carried modestly yet significantly shorter TCRB CDR3s in all four CD4+ subsets.

The rearrangement uses TRBV25-1 and TRBJ1-2; TRBD1 agrees at 8 bases. The sequencing sample was made of naive CD4+ T cells from blood. The TCR was taken from a man between 25 and 39 years old in good health. In DNA form, the CDR3 reads TGTGCCAGCAGTGATCAGGGGGCGCGAGGCTACACCTTC. It specifies CASSDQGARGYTF.